Below are 10 T cell receptor beta chains sequenced from a single sample in a study of blood T cell repertoires in COVID-19. TCRdb's table, derived via immunoSEQ multiplex PCR, lists solely in-frame clones and lacks some. Of around 68,000 clones listed, 85% to 90% are singletons. The sample comprised peripheral blood. These receptors all come from a man aged 80 or over with acute or convalescent COVID-19.

The V gene is TRBV15, the J gene TRBJ1-2; TRBD1 aligns across 10 bases. After removal of 4 bases from V and 3 bases from J, the junction contained 8 bases not matched to a gene. This CDR3 has 16 amino acids. Germline V gene lookup returns CDR1 LNHNV and CDR2 YYDKDF (reference sequence). CDR3 DNA sequence: TGTGCCACCAGCAAGCGGACAGGGGGAAACGACTATGGCTACACCTTC. It yields the protein CATSKRTGGNDYGYTF.

This clone was counted once. The V call is TRBV6-5, the J call TRBJ1-2, with a possible D match to TRBD1 (5 bases). V was pared by 4 bases and J by 8 bases, with 17 bases between. Per the germline V gene, CDR1 is MNHEY and CDR2 is SVGAGI. This CDR3 spans 14 amino acids. The CDR3 is CASSSSGTSWGYTF. The CDR3 DNA follows: TGTGCCAGCAGTTCATCCGGGACTTCTTGGGGCTACACCTTC.

The chain carries TRBV5-1 and TRBJ1-4, with a tentative D call TRBD1 (5 bases). The CDR3 spans 17 residues. With 0 bases removed from V and 0 bases from J, the gap between germline ends came to 12 bases. CDR1 is SGHRS, CDR2 YFSETQ, per germline. The CDR3 DNA reads as TGCGCCAGCAGCTTGGGGGGCGGGAGTGCAACTAATGAAAAACTGTTTTTT. Encoded protein: CASSLGGGSATNEKLFF.

The chain has TRBV9 and TRBJ1-1; D ambiguous. The V gene's germline CDR1 is SGDLS and CDR2 YYNGEE. The CDR3 is 16 residues long. V lost 0 bases, J lost 1 base, and 13 bases lay in between. DNA of the CDR3: TGTGCCAGCAGCGTAGGGCCCCGGAGAGGGAACACTGAAGCTTTCTTT. Residues: CASSVGPRRGNTEAFF.

V and J are TRBV6-5 and TRBJ1-4, with 8 bases aligning to TRBD1. Per germline, CDR1 MNHEY and CDR2 SVGAGI. The CDR3 runs to 16 residues. J gave up 8 bases and V 0 bases, and 8 bases lay outside the gene matches. The CDR3 DNA sequence: TGTGCCAGCAGTTACTCGGACAGGGAGGGGCGCGAAAAACTGTTTTTT. This codes for CASSYSDREGREKLFF.

This chain uses TRBV3-1 (or the pseudogene TRBV3-2) with TRBJ2-7, with 13 bases fitting TRBD2. J lost 7 bases, V lost 1 base, and 7 bases had no gene match. The CDR3 extends over 16 amino acids. CDR1 is LGHDT, CDR2 YNNKEL, per germline (reference sequence). The CDR3 bases are TGTGCCAGCAGCCAAGGGGCGGGACTAGCGGGAAGGGAGCAGTACTTC. Translated: CASSQGAGLAGREQYF.

The chain has TRBV30 and TRBJ1-1; D remains unclear. Trimming shortened V by 1 base and J by 0 bases, and 6 bases separated the two germline ends. Germline CDR1 is GTSNPN and CDR2 is SVGIG (reference sequence). This CDR3 has 13 amino acids. The CDR3 protein is CAWSDGLNTEAFF. The CDR3 DNA reads TGTGCCTGGAGTGACGGGTTGAACACTGAAGCTTTCTTT.

This chain uses TRBV19 with TRBJ1-5; D is unclear. This CDR3 contains 15 residues. Germline values: CDR1 LNHDA, CDR2 SQIVND (reference sequence). V lost 2 bases and J lost 4, with 12 bases in between. The CDR3 loop is CASSIMVVRNQPQHF. The CDR3 DNA reads TGTGCCAGTAGTATAATGGTCGTGCGGAATCAGCCCCAGCATTTT.

Only one count was recorded for this clone. The rearrangement uses TRBV29-1 and TRBJ2-7; TRBD1 might be the D (6 bases). Germline lookup yields CDR1 SQVTM and CDR2 ANQGSEA. V was shortened by 7 bases and J by 6 bases, with 13 bases between the two germline ends. The CDR3 is made up of 11 amino acids. CDR3: CSGRRGSEQYF. CDR3 in DNA: TGCAGCGGTCGCAGGGGTTCCGAGCAGTACTTC.

In this sample, this clone turned up once. The chain carries TRBV3-1 (or the pseudogene TRBV3-2) and TRBJ2-1; 12 bases match TRBD2. CDR1 is LGHDT and CDR2 is YNNKEL in the germline V gene (reference sequence). This CDR3 spans 17 amino acids. J gave up 1 base and V 5 bases, and 6 bases lay outside the gene matches. CDR3 DNA: TGTGCCAGCAGCAAGACTAGCGGGAGCGGGTCCTACAATGAGCAGTTCTTC. Its translation is CASSKTSGSGSYNEQFF.